One sample yielded the 10 T cell receptor delta chains listed below, sequenced in a study of Vδ1+ human thymocytes. Findings and limits, study-wide: Thymic TRG and TRD repertoires appeared highly polyclonal, with Gaussian CDR3 length distributions.

Extracted RNA was reverse transcribed into cDNA. CDR3 amplicons came from multiplex PCR with pooled V-gene forward and constant-region reverse primers. TCRdb reran clone calling via CATT on the multiplex PCR reads. The repertoire holds 20,000 to 25,000 delta-chain clones, with 6.5% to 10% as singletons. These receptors are not linked to any known antigen. Sequenced input: Vdelta1+ gamma-delta thymocytes from the thymus. As for subset: FACS-sorted CD3+ TCRalphabeta- TCRVdelta1+ TCRVdelta2- thymocytes. These receptors were obtained from a child under two years old who had congenital heart surgery.

The chain carries TRDV2 and TRDJ1; D call uncertain. Deletions cut 7 bases from V and 5 bases from J, with 7 bases between. Germline V gene data show CDR1 as GEAIGNYY and CDR2 as EKD. The CDR3 sequence is 10 residues long. The CDR3 DNA reads TGTGCCTGCCCCTTGGATAAACTCATCTTT. It specifies CACPLDKLIF.

This clone was recorded a few times. The chain recombines TRDV1 with TRDJ1; D is perhaps TRDD3 (6 bases). This CDR3 comprises 14 residues. Germline loops: CDR1 TSWWSYY, CDR2 QGS. Trimming removed 4 bases from V and 1 base from J, with 10 bases in between. The CDR3: CALGARGFTDKLIF. CDR3 nucleotides: TGTGCTCTTGGGGCCCGGGGATTCACCGATAAACTCATCTTT.

The gene calls are TRDV1 and TRDJ2, with D tentatively TRDD3 (5 bases). V was pared by 4 bases and J by 0 bases, with 24 bases between. From germline, CDR1 is TSWWSYY and CDR2 QGS. CDR3 length: 20 amino acids. Here the CDR3 DNA reads TGTGCTCTTGGGGCCCGAGCCCCCCGAAGGGGGTTCTCTTTGACAGCACAACTCTTCTTT. It yields the protein CALGARAPRRGFSLTAQLFF.

This clone was counted a few times. The chain has TRDV1 and TRDJ1; the D call may be TRDD2 or TRDD3 (9 bases each). The CDR3 sequence is 19 residues long. Germline CDR1 reads TSWWSYY; CDR2 reads QGS. Trimming pared 8 bases from V and 0 bases from J, leaving 28 bases between. This CDR3 is CALRLPTWGISADTDKLIF. In nucleotides, the CDR3 is TGTGCTCTTCGCCTTCCTACTTGGGGGATAAGCGCTGACACCGATAAACTCATCTTT.

Only a few counts were recorded for this clone. The chain joins TRDV1 to TRDJ1; 13 bases agree with TRDD3. The J segment lost 12 bases and the V segment lost 0 bases, leaving 19 bases of the junction unmatched. This CDR3 is 19 amino acids long. Germline V gives CDR1 TSWWSYY, CDR2 QGS. The CDR3 spells CALGELAFGTGGYAEKIIF. For the CDR3, the DNA is TGTGCTCTTGGGGAACTGGCCTTCGGAACTGGGGGATACGCGGAGAAAATCATCTTT.

Notes on this clone: Within the sample, other DNA sequences also encode this same CDR3. The chain employs TRDV1 and TRDJ1, with D tentatively TRDD3 (6 bases). This CDR3 spans 19 amino acids. The V gene's germline CDR1 is TSWWSYY and CDR2 QGS. Trimming took off 0 bases at V and 7 bases at J, with 27 bases between the two ends. CDR3 region: CALGELNLTGRGCSFKLIF. The CDR3 DNA reads TGTGCTCTTGGGGAACTCAATTTGACGGGTCGGGGATGTTCTTTTAAACTCATCTTT.

Turning to this clone: It is unclear where the CDR3 begins or ends on the DNA, so no DNA is shown, and the CDR3 is as TCRdb lists it. No J gene was named, though the V gene is TRDV1; the tabulated D call, TRDD3, remains unverified against the DNA. Germline loops: CDR1 TSWWSYY, CDR2 QGS. Termini included, the CDR3 measures 22 amino acids. CDR3: CALGGPKIPFGKGGGYGDKLIF.

This chain joins TRDV1 and TRDJ1; D assignment may be TRDD2 or TRDD3 (6 bases each). The CDR3 runs to 25 residues. V lost 3 bases to trimming and J lost 0 bases, with 41 bases between them. Germline-derived CDR1 and CDR2 are TSWWSYY and QGS. CDR3 DNA sequence: TGTGCTCTTGGGGACTGTCCTATTCCTAGCTGGGGATTAATGGAGCGATTGGGGTACACCGATAAACTCATCTTT. Encoded protein: CALGDCPIPSWGLMERLGYTDKLIF.

This clone was seen more than once but under ten times. V is TRDV1 and J is TRDJ2, with D possibly being TRDD2 (6 bases). The CDR3 has 22 amino acids. CDR1 is TSWWSYY and CDR2 is QGS in the germline V gene. Trimming pared 0 bases from V and 0 bases from J, leaving 26 bases between. In DNA form, the CDR3 reads TGTGCTCTTGGGGAACTAGGCGTCCTACCGGGGGGGGGCTTCCCTTTGACAGCACAACTCTTCTTT. It codes for CALGELGVLPGGGFPLTAQLFF.

The chain recombines TRDV1 with TRDJ1, with 13 positions matching TRDD3. CDR3 size: 17 residues. From germline, CDR1 is TSWWSYY and CDR2 QGS. V was clipped by 5 bases and J by 1 base; unmatched bases: 7. DNA for the CDR3: TGTGCTCTTGGGACCCCTACTGGGGGATACGCCACCGATAAACTCATCTTT. Translated: CALGTPTGGYATDKLIF.